The T cell receptor (beta chain) under discussion was sequenced for a study of shared clonotypes between healthy human individuals. The table came from immunoSEQ multiplex PCR; TCRdb's copy has only in-frame clones and leaves some out. The table records 2 million to 2.5 million clones, roughly 95% of them present only once. Those who donated, Caucasian adults without exception, all lived in Nashville, Tennessee. For this clone: Its cognate antigen is unknown.

The study's findings and limits: Of the naive CD4 clonotypes, around 4.7% were shared across several donors.

This sequence was found in a man between 18 and 29 years old in good health. The sample consisted of naive CD4+ T cells sorted from blood. Subset of the sample: CD45RA+ positively selected.

The CDR3 nucleotides are TGCAGCGTTGAAGAGCCCCATTGGGTAGCCTCAAACTATGGCTACACCTTC. It yields the protein CSVEEPHWVASNYGYTF. The chain joins TRBV29-1 to TRBJ1-2; no reliable D call. This CDR3 is built from 17 residues. Germline assignment: CDR1 SQVTM and CDR2 ANQGSEA. V was clipped by 0 bases and J by 2 bases, with 19 bases between them.